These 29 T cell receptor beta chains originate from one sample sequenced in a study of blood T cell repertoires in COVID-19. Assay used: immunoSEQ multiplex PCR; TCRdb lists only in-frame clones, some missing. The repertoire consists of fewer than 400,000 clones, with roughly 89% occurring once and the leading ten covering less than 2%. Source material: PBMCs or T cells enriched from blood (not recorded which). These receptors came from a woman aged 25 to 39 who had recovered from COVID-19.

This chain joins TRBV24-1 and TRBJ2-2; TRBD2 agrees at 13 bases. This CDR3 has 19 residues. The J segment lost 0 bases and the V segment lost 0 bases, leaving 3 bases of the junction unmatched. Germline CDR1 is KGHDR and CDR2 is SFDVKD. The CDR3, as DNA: TGTGCCACCAGTGATTTGTCCGGGACTAGCGGGACGAACACCGGGGAGCTGTTTTTT. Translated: CATSDLSGTSGTNTGELFF.

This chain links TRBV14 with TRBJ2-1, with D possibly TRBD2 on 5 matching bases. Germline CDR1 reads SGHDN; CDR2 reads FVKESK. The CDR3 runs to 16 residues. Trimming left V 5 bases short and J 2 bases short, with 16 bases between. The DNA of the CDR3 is TGTGCCAGCAGCGAAGGAGAGGGAGCCGCCTACAATGAGCAGTTCTTC. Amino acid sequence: CASSEGEGAAYNEQFF.

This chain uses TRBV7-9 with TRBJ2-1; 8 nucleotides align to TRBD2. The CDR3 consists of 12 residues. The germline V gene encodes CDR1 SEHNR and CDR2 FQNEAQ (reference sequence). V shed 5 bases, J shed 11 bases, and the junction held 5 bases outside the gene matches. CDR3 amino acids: CASSQLAEKQFF. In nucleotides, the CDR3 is TGTGCCAGCAGCCAACTAGCGGAAAAGCAGTTCTTC.

CDR3 sequence reads: CASRPDRGYGEAFF. CDR3 DNA sequence: TGTGCCAGCAGACCCGACAGGGGTTATGGTGAAGCTTTCTTT. The chain uses TRBV7-9 and TRBJ1-1, with 8 bases aligning to TRBD1. The CDR3 spans 14 residues. The J segment lost 7 bases and the V segment lost 6 bases, leaving 10 bases of the junction unmatched. Germline CDR1 is SEHNR and CDR2 is FQNEAQ (reference sequence).

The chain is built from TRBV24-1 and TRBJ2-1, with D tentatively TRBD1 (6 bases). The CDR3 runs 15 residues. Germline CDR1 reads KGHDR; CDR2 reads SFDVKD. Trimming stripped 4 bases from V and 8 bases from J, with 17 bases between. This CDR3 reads CATSDLLTGMDEQFF. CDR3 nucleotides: TGTGCCACCAGTGACCTCCTGACAGGTATGGATGAGCAGTTCTTC.

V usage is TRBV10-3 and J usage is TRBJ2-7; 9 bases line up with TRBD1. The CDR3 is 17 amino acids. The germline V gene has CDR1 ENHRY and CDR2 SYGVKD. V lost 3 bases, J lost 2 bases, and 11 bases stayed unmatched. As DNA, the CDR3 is TGTGCCATCAGTGATCGGGACAGGGTGGGACGAGCCTACGAGCAGTACTTC. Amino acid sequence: CAISDRDRVGRAYEQYF.

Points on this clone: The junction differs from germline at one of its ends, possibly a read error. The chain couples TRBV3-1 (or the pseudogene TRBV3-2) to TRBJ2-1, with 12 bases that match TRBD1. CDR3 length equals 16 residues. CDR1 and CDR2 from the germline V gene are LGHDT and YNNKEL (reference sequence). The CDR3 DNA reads TGTGCCAGCAGCCGGGACCGGGACAGGGGGCTGGGGGCCCCTCTCTTC. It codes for CASSRDRDRGLGAPLF.

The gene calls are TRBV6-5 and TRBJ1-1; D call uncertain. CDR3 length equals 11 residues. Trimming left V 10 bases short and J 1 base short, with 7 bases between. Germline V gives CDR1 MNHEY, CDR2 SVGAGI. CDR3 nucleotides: TGTGCCACCACAAGGAACACTGAAGCTTTCTTT. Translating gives CATTRNTEAFF.

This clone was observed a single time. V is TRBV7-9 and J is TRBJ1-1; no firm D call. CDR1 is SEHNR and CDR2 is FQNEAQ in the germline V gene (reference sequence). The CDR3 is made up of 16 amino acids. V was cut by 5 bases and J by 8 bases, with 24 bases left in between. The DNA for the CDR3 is TGTGCCAGCAGCCCGAAGGTGGGCTCGCGGGTCCTGGAAGCTTTCTTT. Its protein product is CASSPKVGSRVLEAFF. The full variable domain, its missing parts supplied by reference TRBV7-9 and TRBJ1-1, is DTGVSQNPRHKITKRGQNVTFRCDPISEHNRLYWYRQTLGQGPEFLTYFQNEAQLEKSRLLSDRFSAERPKGSFSTLEIQRTEQGDSAMYLCASSPKVGSRVLEAFFGQGTRLTVV.

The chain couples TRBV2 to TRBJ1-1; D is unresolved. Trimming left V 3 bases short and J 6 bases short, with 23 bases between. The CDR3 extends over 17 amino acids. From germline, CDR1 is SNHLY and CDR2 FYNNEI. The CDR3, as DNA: TGTGCCAGCAGTGATCCTCAGAGGACGCCGGGATGGTCTGAAGCTTTCTTT. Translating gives CASSDPQRTPGWSEAFF.

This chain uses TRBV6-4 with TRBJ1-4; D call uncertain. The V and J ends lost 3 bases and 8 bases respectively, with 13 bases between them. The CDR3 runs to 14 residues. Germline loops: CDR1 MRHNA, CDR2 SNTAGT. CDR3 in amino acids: CASSDSAGGEKLFF. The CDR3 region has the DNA TGTGCCAGCAGTGATTCGGCAGGTGGAGAAAAACTGTTTTTT.

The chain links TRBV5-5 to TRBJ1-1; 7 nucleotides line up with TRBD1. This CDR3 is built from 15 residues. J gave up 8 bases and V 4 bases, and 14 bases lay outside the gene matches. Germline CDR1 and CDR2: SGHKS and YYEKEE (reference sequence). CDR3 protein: CASSGMGQSQREAFF. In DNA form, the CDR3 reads TGTGCCAGCAGCGGGATGGGACAGAGCCAAAGGGAAGCTTTCTTT.

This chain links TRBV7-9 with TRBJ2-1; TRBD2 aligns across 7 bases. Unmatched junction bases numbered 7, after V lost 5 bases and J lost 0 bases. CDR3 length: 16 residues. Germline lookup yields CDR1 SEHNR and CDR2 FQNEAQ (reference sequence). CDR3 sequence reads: CASSILGGSSYNEQFF. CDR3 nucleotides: TGTGCCAGCAGCATACTTGGCGGGAGCTCCTACAATGAGCAGTTCTTC. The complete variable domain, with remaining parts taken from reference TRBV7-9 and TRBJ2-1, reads DTGVSQNPRHKITKRGQNVTFRCDPISEHNRLYWYRQTLGQGPEFLTYFQNEAQLEKSRLLSDRFSAERPKGSFSTLEIQRTEQGDSAMYLCASSILGGSSYNEQFFGPGTRLTVL.

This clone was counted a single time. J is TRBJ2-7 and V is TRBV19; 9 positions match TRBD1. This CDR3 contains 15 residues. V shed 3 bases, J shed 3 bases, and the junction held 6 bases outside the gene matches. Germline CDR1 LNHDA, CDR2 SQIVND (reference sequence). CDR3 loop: CASSMEGQGFYEQYF. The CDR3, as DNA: TGTGCCAGTAGTATGGAAGGACAGGGGTTCTACGAGCAGTACTTC. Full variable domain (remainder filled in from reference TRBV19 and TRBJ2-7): DGGITQSPKYLFRKEGQNVTLSCEQNLNHDAMYWYRQDPGQGLRLIYYSQIVNDFQKGDIAEGYSVSREKKESFPLTVTSAQKNPTAFYLCASSMEGQGFYEQYFGPGTRLTVT.

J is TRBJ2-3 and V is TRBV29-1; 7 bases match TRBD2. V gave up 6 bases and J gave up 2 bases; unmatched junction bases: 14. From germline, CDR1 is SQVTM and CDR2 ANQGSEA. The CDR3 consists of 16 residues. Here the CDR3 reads CSVVRGGGLPTDTQYF. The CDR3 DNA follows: TGCAGCGTCGTAAGGGGCGGGGGTCTACCCACAGATACGCAGTATTTT.

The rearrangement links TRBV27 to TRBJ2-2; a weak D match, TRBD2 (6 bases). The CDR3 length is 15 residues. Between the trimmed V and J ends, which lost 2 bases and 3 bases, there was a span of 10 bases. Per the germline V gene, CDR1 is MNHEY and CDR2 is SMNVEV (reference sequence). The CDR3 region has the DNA TGTGCCAGCAGTTTAAGGCGGGACGACACCGGGGAGCTGTTTTTT. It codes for CASSLRRDDTGELFF.

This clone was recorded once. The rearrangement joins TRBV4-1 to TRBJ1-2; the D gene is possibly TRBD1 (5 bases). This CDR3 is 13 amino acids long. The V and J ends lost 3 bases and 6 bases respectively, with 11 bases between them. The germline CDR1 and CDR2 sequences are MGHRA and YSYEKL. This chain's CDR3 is CASSQQGGDGYTF. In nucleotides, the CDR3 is TGCGCCAGCAGCCAGCAGGGCGGGGATGGCTACACCTTC.

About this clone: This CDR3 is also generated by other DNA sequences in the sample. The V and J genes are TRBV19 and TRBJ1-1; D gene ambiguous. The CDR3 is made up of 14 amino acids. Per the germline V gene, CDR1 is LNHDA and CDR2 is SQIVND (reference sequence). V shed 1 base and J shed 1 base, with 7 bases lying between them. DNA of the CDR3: TGTGCCAGTAGTATAGGAGGGTCGAACACTGAAGCTTTCTTT. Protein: CASSIGGSNTEAFF.

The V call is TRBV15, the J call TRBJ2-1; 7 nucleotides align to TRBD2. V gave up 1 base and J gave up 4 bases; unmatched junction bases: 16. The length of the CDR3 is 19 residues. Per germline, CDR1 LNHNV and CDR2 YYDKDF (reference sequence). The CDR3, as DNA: TGTGCCACCAGCAGAGGTGGAATTATGGTTCTAGCGGCGTACAATGAGCAGTTCTTC. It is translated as CATSRGGIMVLAAYNEQFF.

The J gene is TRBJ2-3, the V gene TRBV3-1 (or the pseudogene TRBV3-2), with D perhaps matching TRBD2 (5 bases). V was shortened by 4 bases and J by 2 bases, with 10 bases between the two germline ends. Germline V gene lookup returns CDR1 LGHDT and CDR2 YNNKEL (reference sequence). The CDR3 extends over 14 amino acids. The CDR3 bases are TGTGCCAGCAGCCCTACTAGTCTCACAGATACGCAGTATTTT. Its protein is CASSPTSLTDTQYF.

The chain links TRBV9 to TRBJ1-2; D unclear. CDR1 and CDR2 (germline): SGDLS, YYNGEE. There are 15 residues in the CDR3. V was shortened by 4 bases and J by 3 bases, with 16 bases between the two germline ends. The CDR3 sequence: CASSQVQSPYYGYTF. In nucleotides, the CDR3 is TGTGCCAGCAGCCAGGTGCAGAGCCCATACTATGGCTACACCTTC.

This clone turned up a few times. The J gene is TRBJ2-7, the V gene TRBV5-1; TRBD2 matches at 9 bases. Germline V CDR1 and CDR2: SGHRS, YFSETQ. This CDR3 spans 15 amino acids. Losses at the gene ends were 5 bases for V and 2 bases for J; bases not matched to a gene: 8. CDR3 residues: CASRSSGGTAYEQYF. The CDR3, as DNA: TGCGCCAGCAGGTCAAGCGGGGGGACTGCCTACGAGCAGTACTTC.

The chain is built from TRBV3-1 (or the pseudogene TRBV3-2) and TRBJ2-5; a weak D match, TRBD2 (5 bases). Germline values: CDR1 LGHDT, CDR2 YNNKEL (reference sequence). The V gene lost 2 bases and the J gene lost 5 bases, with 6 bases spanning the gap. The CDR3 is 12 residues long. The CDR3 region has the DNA TGTGCCAGCAGCCAATCGGGGGAGACCCAGTACTTC. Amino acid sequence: CASSQSGETQYF.

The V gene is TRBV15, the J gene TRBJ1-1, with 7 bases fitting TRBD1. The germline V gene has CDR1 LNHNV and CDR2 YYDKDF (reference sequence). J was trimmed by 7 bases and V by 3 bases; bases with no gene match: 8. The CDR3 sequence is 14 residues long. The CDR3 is CATSRDSTGLEAFF. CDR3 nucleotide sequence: TGTGCCACCAGCAGGGATTCGACAGGGCTTGAAGCTTTCTTT.

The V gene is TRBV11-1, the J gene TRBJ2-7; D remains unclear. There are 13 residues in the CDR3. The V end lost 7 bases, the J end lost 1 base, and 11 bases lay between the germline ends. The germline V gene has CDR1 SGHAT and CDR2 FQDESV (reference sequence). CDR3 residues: CASTTTPSYEQYF. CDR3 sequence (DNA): TGTGCCAGCACCACGACACCATCCTACGAGCAGTACTTC.

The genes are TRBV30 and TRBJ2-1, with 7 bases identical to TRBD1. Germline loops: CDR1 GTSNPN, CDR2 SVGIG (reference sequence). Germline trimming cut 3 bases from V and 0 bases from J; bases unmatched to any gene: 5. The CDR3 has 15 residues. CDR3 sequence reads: CAWRRQGVSYNEQFF. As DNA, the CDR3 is TGTGCCTGGAGGAGGCAGGGGGTCTCCTACAATGAGCAGTTCTTC.

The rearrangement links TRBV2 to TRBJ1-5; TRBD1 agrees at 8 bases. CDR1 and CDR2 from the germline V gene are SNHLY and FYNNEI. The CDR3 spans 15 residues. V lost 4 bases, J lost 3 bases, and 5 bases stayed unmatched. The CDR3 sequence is CASSGQGAPNQPQHF. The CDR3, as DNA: TGTGCCAGCAGTGGTCAGGGGGCCCCCAATCAGCCCCAGCATTTT.

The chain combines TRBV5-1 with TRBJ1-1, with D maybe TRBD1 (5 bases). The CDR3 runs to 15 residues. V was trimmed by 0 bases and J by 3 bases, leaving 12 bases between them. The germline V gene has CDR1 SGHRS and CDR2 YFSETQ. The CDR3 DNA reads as TGCGCCAGCAGCTTGGCGGCAGGGCGGCACACTGAAGCTTTCTTT. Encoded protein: CASSLAAGRHTEAFF.

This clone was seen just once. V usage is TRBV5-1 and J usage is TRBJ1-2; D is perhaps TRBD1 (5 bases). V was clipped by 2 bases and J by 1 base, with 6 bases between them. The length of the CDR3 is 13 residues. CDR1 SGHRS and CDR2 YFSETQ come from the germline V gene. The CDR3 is CASSFQGNYGYTF. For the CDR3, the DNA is TGCGCCAGCAGCTTCCAGGGTAACTATGGCTACACCTTC.